Listed here is a single TCR beta chain. TCRdb itself ran the 5' RACE reads through MiXCR, one entry per CDR3 protein. This table holds 200,000 or so distinct CDR3 sequences, less than 20% found once. This sample stems from a study of identical twins. V was shortened by 3 bases and J by 2 bases, with 9 bases between the two germline ends. From germline, CDR1 is SGHRS and CDR2 YFSETQ. The CDR3 covers 13 residues. All of the donors were Caucasians in good health. This same sample was also taken into another study, of T cells expressing NK-cell markers. That study adds: Topping the CD3+CD56-NKG2C+ fraction as well were these clonotypes, in a handful of donors.

The rearrangement links TRBV5-1 to TRBJ2-7; D call uncertain. Input material: CD8+ T cells sorted from blood. The receptor was derived from a woman aged 18-29 years in good health. The CDR3 loop is CASSSAPAYEQYF. For the CDR3, the DNA is TGCGCCAGCAGCTCGGCCCCCGCCTACGAGCAGTACTTC.